The 22 T cell receptor beta chains presented below share a single source sample, sequenced in a study of beta chain features in type 1 diabetes. The isolated RNA, all of it, was reverse transcribed, so expressed TCRB transcripts were what got sequenced. The assay was immunoSEQ multiplex PCR, and TCRdb's table has in-frame clones only and misses some. The table shows around 300,000 clones, with about 10% occurring only once. Input material: naive CD4+ T cells from blood. The receptors shown here come from a woman aged 25 to 39 in good health.

This clone was found a few times. The chain employs TRBV29-1 and TRBJ2-5; weak D call: TRBD2 (6 bases). Trimming took 7 bases from V and 0 from J, leaving 6 bases between them. Germline V gene lookup returns CDR1 SQVTM and CDR2 ANQGSEA. This CDR3 region has 11 residues. The CDR3 sequence is CSAGDQETQYF. CDR3 nucleotides: TGCAGCGCGGGGGACCAAGAGACCCAGTACTTC.

The rearrangement joins TRBV7-2 to TRBJ2-3; 16 nucleotides align to TRBD2. With V trimmed by 5 bases and J by 1 base, 3 bases remained unmatched. The CDR3 has 17 residues. CDR1 is SGHTA, CDR2 FQGNSA, per germline. The CDR3 sequence: CASSPGLAGGRTDTQYF. Here the CDR3 DNA reads TGTGCCAGCAGCCCGGGACTAGCGGGAGGGCGCACAGATACGCAGTATTTT.

The genes are TRBV2 and TRBJ1-1; TRBD1 agrees at 9 bases. Germline CDR1 reads SNHLY; CDR2 reads FYNNEI. V lost 10 bases to trimming and J lost 3 bases; unmatched junction nucleotides: 6. The CDR3 runs 13 residues. The CDR3 reads CATSWTGDTEAFF. CDR3 nucleotide sequence: TGTGCCACCTCCTGGACAGGGGACACTGAAGCTTTCTTT.

In this sample, this clone turned up a few times. The CDR3 protein is CATSRDRSGSQPQHF. The CDR3 DNA reads TGTGCCACCAGCAGAGATCGATCGGGGAGTCAGCCCCAGCATTTT. The rearrangement joins TRBV15 to TRBJ1-5; the D is unclear. V was cut by 0 bases and J by 6 bases, with 12 bases left in between. This CDR3 is built from 15 residues. CDR1 is LNHNV, CDR2 YYDKDF, per germline (reference sequence).

This clone has more than one count but fewer than ten. This chain links TRBV7-2 with TRBJ2-7; D is ambiguous. Deletions cut 4 bases from V and 5 bases from J, with 9 bases between. CDR1 is SGHTA and CDR2 is FQGNSA in the germline V gene. The CDR3 has 12 amino acids. The DNA of the CDR3 is TGTGCCAGCAGCTCGAGGTCCCACGAGCAGTACTTC. Protein product: CASSSRSHEQYF.

This clone was counted only a few times. The chain joins TRBV6-4 to TRBJ1-4; D remains unclear. CDR1 MRHNA and CDR2 SNTAGT come from the germline V gene. Trimming removed 0 bases from V and 0 bases from J, with 8 bases in between. The CDR3 loop spans 16 amino acids. Written as DNA, the CDR3 is TGTGCCAGCAGTGACTCGATTGGCCCAACTAATGAAAAACTGTTTTTT. As protein: CASSDSIGPTNEKLFF.

The genes are TRBV4-3 and TRBJ1-4, with D perhaps TRBD1 (5 bases). The V gene's germline CDR1 is LGHNA and CDR2 YSLEER. The V and J ends lost 2 bases and 3 bases respectively, with 10 bases between them. CDR3 size: 15 residues. The DNA for the CDR3 is TGCGCCAGCAGCCAATCAGGGCGGCCTAATGAAAAACTGTTTTTT. This gives the protein CASSQSGRPNEKLFF.

J is TRBJ2-1 and V is TRBV7-2; a weak D match, TRBD2 (6 bases). V shed 5 bases and J shed 2 bases, with 13 bases lying between them. This CDR3 region has 15 residues. Germline CDR1 reads SGHTA; CDR2 reads FQGNSA. The CDR3 DNA follows: TGTGCCAGCAGCGGACGACTAGACCCCTACAATGAGCAGTTCTTC. Amino acid sequence: CASSGRLDPYNEQFF.

This clone has a handful of counts. The chain couples TRBV25-1 to TRBJ2-3, with a tentative D call TRBD2 (5 bases). From germline, CDR1 is MGHDK and CDR2 SYGVNS. V was cut by 1 base and J by 1 base, with 18 bases left in between. The CDR3 runs to 18 residues. The CDR3 DNA reads as TGTGCCAGCAGTGAATTTCTCCTATCAGGAGCGGGCACAGATACGCAGTATTTT. This gives the protein CASSEFLLSGAGTDTQYF. The full variable domain, rest sourced from reference TRBV25-1 and TRBJ2-3, is EADIYQTPRYLVIGTGKKITLECSQTMGHDKMYWYQQDPGMELHLIHYSYGVNSTEKGDLSSESTVSRIRTEHFPLTLESARPSHTSQYLCASSEFLLSGAGTDTQYFGPGTRLTVL.

This chain's CDR3 is CASTLVGATSSTDTQYF. Written as DNA, the CDR3 is TGTGCCAGCACCCTGGTAGGGGCGACTTCTAGCACAGATACGCAGTATTTT. The V and J genes are TRBV27 and TRBJ2-3; weak D call: TRBD1 (5 bases). Trimming removed 7 bases from V and 0 bases from J, with 20 bases in between. The CDR3 is 17 amino acids. Per germline, CDR1 MNHEY and CDR2 SMNVEV (reference sequence).

J is TRBJ1-4 and V is TRBV4-3; D is undetermined. V lost 1 base, J lost 7 bases, and 7 bases lay in between. CDR1 is LGHNA, CDR2 YSLEER, per germline. This CDR3 region has 13 residues. CDR3 region: CASSQAHSEKLFF. In DNA form, the CDR3 reads TGCGCCAGCAGCCAAGCGCACAGTGAAAAACTGTTTTTT.

This clone was detected only a few times. V is TRBV2 and J is TRBJ1-5; D gene ambiguous. There are 10 residues in the CDR3. Deletions cut 6 bases from V and 15 bases from J, with 12 bases between. Germline V CDR1 and CDR2: SNHLY, FYNNEI. The CDR3 region is CASSDGSLHF. The CDR3 bases are TGTGCCAGCAGCGACGGGTCCCTGCATTTT. The whole variable domain, filled in from reference TRBV2 and TRBJ1-5, reads EPEVTQTPSHQVTQMGQEVILRCVPISNHLYFYWYRQILGQKVEFLVSFYNNEISEKSEIFDDQFSVERPDGSNFTLKIRSTKLEDSAMYFCASSDGSLHFGDGTRLSIL.

The V and J genes are TRBV7-8 and TRBJ2-3; D uncertain. Germline CDR1 and CDR2: SGHVS and FQNEAQ. The V and J ends lost 5 bases and 1 base respectively, with 10 bases between them. The CDR3 runs to 14 residues. Written as DNA, the CDR3 is TGTGCCAGCAGCCCGAGCCGGGGCACAGATACGCAGTATTTT. This gives the protein CASSPSRGTDTQYF.

J is TRBJ2-2 and V is TRBV28; possibly TRBD2 for D (11 bases). CDR3 length equals 17 residues. V was pared by 4 bases and J by 13 bases, with 28 bases between. Germline V gives CDR1 MDHEN, CDR2 SYDVKM. The CDR3 bases are TGTGCCAGCAGTTCTGGACAGGGGGTCACTAGCGGGAGTTTGCTGTTTTTT. Translation: CASSSGQGVTSGSLLFF.

This clone was counted between two and nine times. This chain uses TRBV7-2 with TRBJ1-2; D remains ambiguous. There are 13 residues in the CDR3. V was clipped by 1 base and J by 7 bases, with 10 bases between them. Looked up from germline, CDR1 is SGHTA and CDR2 is FQGNSA. CDR3 DNA: TGTGCCAGCAGCTTAGTGGGCAGCTCTGGCTACACCTTC. Its protein is CASSLVGSSGYTF.

The CDR3 DNA reads TGTGCCAGCAGCCAAAGGAGGGGTTATGGCTACACCTTC. This encodes CASSQRRGYGYTF. The J gene is TRBJ1-2, the V gene TRBV28, with D possibly TRBD1 on 5 matching bases. The length of the CDR3 is 13 residues. Deletions cut 6 bases from V and 5 bases from J, with 13 bases between. Germline values: CDR1 MDHEN, CDR2 SYDVKM.

The sample holds a few counts of this clone. V is TRBV29-1 and J is TRBJ2-1, with a possible D match to TRBD1 (6 bases). The CDR3 runs to 14 residues. CDR1 is SQVTM, CDR2 ANQGSEA, per germline. The V end lost 1 base, the J end lost 2 bases, and 9 bases lay between the germline ends. The CDR3: CSVEGGTTYNEQFF. CDR3 in DNA: TGCAGCGTTGAAGGAGGGACAACCTACAATGAGCAGTTCTTC.

The V gene is TRBV6-5, the J gene TRBJ1-2; D gene uncertain. The CDR3 has 12 amino acids. Trimming removed 2 bases at V and 7 bases at J, with 8 bases between. Germline V gives CDR1 MNHEY, CDR2 SVGAGI. The CDR3 here is CASSYEGIGYTF. The CDR3 nucleotides read TGTGCCAGCAGTTACGAGGGAATTGGCTACACCTTC.

This clone was picked up a small number of times. The rearrangement joins TRBV5-1 to TRBJ2-1; TRBD2 aligns across 7 bases. This CDR3 has 16 amino acids. Germline lookup yields CDR1 SGHRS and CDR2 YFSETQ. J was trimmed by 3 bases and V by 1 base; bases with no gene match: 7. CDR3 sequence: CASSLTAGEFYNEQFF. Written as DNA, the CDR3 is TGCGCCAGCAGCTTGACGGCGGGAGAATTCTACAATGAGCAGTTCTTC. Variable domain in full (rest from reference TRBV5-1 and TRBJ2-1): KAGVTQTPRYLIKTRGQQVTLSCSPISGHRSVSWYQQTPGQGLQFLFEYFSETQRNKGNFPGRFSGRQFSNSRSEMNVSTLELGDSALYLCASSLTAGEFYNEQFFGPGTRLTVL.

This clone has more than one count but fewer than ten. The chain combines TRBV7-2 with TRBJ2-3, with 8 bases lining up with TRBD2. The germline V gene has CDR1 SGHTA and CDR2 FQGNSA. The CDR3 covers 15 residues. The V and J ends lost 2 bases and 2 bases, in that order; junction bases with no gene match: 3. CDR3 loop: CASSLPAGATDTQYF. For the CDR3, the DNA is TGTGCCAGCAGCTTACCAGCGGGGGCCACAGATACGCAGTATTTT.

The J gene is TRBJ2-1, the V gene TRBV7-9, with a tentative D call TRBD1 (6 bases). The CDR3 is made up of 15 amino acids. CDR1 is SEHNR and CDR2 is FQNEAQ in the germline V gene (reference sequence). Trimming pared 5 bases from V and 6 bases from J, leaving 17 bases between. The CDR3 sequence is CASSLTGSGTNEQFF. The CDR3 DNA sequence: TGTGCCAGCAGCCTTACAGGGTCTGGCACCAATGAGCAGTTCTTC.

V and J are TRBV5-1 and TRBJ1-4; D is unresolved. The CDR3 length is 13 residues. V lost 0 bases and J 7 bases, leaving 7 bases between the germline ends. Germline CDR1 and CDR2: SGHRS and YFSETQ. CDR3 DNA: TGCGCCAGCAGCTTGGAGCGGGGTGAAAAACTGTTTTTT. This translates into CASSLERGEKLFF.